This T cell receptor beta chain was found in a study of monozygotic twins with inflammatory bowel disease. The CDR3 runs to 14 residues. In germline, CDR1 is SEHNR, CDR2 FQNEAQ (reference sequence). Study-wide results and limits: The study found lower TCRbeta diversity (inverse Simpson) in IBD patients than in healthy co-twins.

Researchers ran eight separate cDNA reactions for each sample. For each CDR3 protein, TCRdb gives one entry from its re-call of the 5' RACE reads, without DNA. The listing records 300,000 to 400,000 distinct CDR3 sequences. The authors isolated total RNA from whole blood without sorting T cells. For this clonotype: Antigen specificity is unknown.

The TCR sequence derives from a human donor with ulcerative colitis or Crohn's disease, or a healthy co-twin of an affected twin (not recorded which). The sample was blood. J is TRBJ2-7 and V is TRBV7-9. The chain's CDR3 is CASSLREPTYEQYF.